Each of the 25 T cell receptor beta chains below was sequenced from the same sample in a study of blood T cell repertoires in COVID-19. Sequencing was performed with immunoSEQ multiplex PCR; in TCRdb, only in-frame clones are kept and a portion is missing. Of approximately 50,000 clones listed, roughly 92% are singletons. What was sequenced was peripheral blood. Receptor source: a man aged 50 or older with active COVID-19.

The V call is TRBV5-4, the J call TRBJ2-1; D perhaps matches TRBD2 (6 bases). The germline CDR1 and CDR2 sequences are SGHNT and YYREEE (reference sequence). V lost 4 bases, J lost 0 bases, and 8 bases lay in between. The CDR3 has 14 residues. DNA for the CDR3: TGTGCCAGCAGCGGGGACTTCTCCTACAATGAGCAGTTCTTC. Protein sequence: CASSGDFSYNEQFF.

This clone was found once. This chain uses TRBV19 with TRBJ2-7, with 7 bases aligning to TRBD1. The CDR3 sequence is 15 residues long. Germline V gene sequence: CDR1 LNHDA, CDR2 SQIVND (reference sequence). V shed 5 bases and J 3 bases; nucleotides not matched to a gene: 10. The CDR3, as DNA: TGTGCCAGTAGTTTGACGGGGACAGAAGTCTACGAGCAGTACTTC. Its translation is CASSLTGTEVYEQYF.

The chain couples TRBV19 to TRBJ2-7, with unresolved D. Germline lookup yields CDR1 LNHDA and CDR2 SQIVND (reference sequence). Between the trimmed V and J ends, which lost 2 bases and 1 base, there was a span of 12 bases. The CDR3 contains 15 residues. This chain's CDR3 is CASSIIGAESYEQYF. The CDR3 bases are TGTGCCAGTAGTATAATTGGAGCAGAATCCTACGAGCAGTACTTC.

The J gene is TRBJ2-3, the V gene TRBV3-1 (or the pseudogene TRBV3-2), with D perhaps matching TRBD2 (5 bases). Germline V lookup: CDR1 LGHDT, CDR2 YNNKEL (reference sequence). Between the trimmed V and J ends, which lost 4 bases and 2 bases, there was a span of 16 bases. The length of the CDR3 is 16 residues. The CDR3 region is CASSPTEGRFTDTQYF. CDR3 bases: TGTGCCAGCAGCCCCACTGAGGGAAGGTTCACAGATACGCAGTATTTT.

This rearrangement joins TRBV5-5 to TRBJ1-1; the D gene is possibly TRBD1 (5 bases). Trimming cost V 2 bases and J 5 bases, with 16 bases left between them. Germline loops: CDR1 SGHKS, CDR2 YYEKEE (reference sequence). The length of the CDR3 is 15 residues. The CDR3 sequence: CASSFTGGGGTEAFF. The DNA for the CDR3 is TGTGCCAGCAGCTTTACGGGGGGAGGTGGTACTGAAGCTTTCTTT.

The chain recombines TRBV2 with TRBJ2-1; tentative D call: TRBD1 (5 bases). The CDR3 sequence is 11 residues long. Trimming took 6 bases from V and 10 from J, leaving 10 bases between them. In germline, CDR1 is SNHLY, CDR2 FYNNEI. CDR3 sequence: CASRLQGEQFF. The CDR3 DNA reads TGTGCCAGCAGACTTCAGGGCGAGCAGTTCTTC.

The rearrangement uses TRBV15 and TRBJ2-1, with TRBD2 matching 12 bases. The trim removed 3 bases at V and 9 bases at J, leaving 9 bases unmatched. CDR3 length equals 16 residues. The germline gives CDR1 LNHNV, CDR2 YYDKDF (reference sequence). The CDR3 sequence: CATSSYTSGRRGEQFF. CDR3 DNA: TGTGCCACCAGCAGCTATACTAGCGGGAGGCGGGGTGAGCAGTTCTTC. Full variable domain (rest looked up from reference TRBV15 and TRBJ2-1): DAMVIQNPRYQVTQFGKPVTLSCSQTLNHNVMYWYQQKSSQAPKLLFHYYDKDFNNEADTPDNFQSRRPNTSFCFLDIRSPGLGDTAMYLCATSSYTSGRRGEQFFGPGTRLTVL.

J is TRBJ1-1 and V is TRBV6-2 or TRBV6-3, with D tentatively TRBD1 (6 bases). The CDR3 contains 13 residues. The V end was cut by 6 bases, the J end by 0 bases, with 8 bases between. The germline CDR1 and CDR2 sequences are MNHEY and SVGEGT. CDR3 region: CASSAGVNTEAFF. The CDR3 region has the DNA TGTGCCAGCAGCGCAGGGGTGAACACTGAAGCTTTCTTT.

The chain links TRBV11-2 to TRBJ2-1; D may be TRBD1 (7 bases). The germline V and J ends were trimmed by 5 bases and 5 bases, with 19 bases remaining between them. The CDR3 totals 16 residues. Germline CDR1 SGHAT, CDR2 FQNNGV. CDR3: CASSTIAGQLNNEQFF. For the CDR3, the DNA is TGTGCCAGCAGCACTATCGCGGGACAGCTAAACAATGAGCAGTTCTTC.

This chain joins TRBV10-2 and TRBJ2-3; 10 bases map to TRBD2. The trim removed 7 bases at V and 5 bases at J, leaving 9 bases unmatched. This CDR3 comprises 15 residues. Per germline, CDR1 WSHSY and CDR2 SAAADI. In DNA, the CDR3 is TGCGCCAGCACCCGAGCGGGAGGGCGGGGAGATACGCAGTATTTT. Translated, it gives CASTRAGGRGDTQYF.

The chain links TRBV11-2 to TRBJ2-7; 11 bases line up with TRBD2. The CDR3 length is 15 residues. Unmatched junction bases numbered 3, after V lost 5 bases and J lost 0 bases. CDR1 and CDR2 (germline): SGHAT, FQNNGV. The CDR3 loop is CASSPTSGSSYEQYF. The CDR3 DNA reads TGTGCCAGCAGCCCAACTAGCGGGAGCTCCTACGAGCAGTACTTC.

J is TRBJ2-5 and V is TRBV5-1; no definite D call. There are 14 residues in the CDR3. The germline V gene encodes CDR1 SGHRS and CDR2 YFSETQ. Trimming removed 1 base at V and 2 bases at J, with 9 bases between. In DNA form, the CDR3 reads TGCGCCAGCAGCTTGTGGCCGGGTCAAGAGACCCAGTACTTC. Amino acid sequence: CASSLWPGQETQYF.

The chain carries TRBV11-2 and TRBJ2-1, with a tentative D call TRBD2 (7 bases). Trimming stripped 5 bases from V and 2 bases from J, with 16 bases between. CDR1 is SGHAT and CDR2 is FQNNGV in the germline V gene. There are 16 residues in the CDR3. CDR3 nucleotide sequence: TGTGCCAGCAGCCCCCGCGAGGGGGGGCCCTACAATGAGCAGTTCTTC. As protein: CASSPREGGPYNEQFF. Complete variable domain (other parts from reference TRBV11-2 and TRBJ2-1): EAGVAQSPRYKIIEKRQSVAFWCNPISGHATLYWYQQILGQGPKLLIQFQNNGVVDDSQLPKDRFSAERLKGVDSTLKIQPAKLEDSAVYLCASSPREGGPYNEQFFGPGTRLTVL.

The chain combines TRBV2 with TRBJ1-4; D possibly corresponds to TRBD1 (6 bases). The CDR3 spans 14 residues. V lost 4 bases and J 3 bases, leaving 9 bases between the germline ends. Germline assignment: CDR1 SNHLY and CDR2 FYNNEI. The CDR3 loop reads CASSAGHPNEKLFF. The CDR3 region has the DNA TGTGCCAGCAGTGCGGGACACCCTAATGAAAAACTGTTTTTT.

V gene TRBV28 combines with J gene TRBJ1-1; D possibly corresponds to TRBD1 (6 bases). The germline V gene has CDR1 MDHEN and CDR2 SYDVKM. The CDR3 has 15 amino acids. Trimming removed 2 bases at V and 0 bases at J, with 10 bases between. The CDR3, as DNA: TGTGCCAGCAGTTTACCTGGGGGCATGAACACTGAAGCTTTCTTT. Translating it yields CASSLPGGMNTEAFF.

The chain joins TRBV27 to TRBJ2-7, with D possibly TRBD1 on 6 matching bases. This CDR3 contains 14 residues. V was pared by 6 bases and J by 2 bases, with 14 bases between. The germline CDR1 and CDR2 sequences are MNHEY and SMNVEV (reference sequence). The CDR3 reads CASRSGDTAYEQYF. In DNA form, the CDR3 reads TGTGCCAGCAGATCCGGGGACACAGCCTACGAGCAGTACTTC.

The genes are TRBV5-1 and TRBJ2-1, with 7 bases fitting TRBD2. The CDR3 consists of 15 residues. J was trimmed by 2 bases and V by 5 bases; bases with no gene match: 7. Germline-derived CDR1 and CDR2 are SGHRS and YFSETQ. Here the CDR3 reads CASSPGGGAYNEQFF. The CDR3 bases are TGCGCCAGCAGTCCCGGCGGGGGAGCCTACAATGAGCAGTTCTTC.

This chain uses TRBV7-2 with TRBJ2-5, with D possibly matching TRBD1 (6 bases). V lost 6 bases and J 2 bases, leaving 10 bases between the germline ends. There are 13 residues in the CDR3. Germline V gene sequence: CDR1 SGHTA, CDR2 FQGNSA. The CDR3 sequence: CASRMQGQETQYF. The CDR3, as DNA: TGTGCCAGCAGGATGCAGGGGCAAGAGACCCAGTACTTC.

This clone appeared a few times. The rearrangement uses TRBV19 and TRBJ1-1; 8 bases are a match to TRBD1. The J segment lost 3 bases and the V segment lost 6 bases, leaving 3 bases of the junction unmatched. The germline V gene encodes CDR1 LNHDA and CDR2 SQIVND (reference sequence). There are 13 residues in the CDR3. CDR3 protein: CASSRTGYTEAFF. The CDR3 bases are TGTGCCAGTAGCCGGACAGGGTACACTGAAGCTTTCTTT.

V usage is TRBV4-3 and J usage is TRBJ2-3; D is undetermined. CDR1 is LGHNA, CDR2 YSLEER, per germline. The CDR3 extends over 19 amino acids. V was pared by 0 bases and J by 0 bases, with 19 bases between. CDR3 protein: CASSQDSRSMRSSTDTQYF. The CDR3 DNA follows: TGCGCCAGCAGCCAAGATAGTCGGAGCATGAGATCTAGCACAGATACGCAGTATTTT.

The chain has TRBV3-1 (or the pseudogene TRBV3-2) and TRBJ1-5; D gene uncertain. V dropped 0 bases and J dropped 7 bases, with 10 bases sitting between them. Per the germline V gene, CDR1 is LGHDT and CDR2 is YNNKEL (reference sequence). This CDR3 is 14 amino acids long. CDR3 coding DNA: TGTGCCAGCAGCCAAGATATCACCCAGCAGCCCCAGCATTTT. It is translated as CASSQDITQQPQHF.

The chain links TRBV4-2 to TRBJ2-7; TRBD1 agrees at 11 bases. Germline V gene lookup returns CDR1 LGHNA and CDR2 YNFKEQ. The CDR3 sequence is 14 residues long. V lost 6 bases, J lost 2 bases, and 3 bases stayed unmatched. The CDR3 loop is CASRRTGGTYEQYF. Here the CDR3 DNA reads TGTGCCAGCAGGCGGACAGGGGGCACCTACGAGCAGTACTTC.

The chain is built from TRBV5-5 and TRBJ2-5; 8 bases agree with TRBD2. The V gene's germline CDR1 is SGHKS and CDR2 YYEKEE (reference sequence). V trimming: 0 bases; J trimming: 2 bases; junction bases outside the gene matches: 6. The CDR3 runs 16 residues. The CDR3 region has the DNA TGTGCCAGCAGCTTGGCCCTTGCGGGGGGTCAAGAGACCCAGTACTTC. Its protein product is CASSLALAGGQETQYF.

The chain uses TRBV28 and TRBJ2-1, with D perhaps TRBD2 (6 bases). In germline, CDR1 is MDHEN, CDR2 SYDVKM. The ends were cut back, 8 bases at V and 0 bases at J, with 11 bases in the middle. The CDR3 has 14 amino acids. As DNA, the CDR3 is TGTGCCAGCGTTGGGGGACTCTCCTACAATGAGCAGTTCTTC. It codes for CASVGGLSYNEQFF. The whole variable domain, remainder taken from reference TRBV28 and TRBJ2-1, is DVKVTQSSRYLVKRTGEKVFLECVQDMDHENMFWYRQDPGLGLRLIYFSYDVKMKEKGDIPEGYSVSREKKERFSLILESASTNQTSMYLCASVGGLSYNEQFFGPGTRLTVL.

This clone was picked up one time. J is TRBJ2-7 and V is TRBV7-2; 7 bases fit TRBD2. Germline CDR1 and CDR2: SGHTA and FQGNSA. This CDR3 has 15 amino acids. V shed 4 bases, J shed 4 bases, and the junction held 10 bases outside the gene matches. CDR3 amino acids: CASSSVAGVGYEQYF. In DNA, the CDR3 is TGTGCCAGCAGCTCGGTGGCGGGAGTGGGATACGAGCAGTACTTC.